This T cell receptor beta chain was found in a study of cytomegalovirus exposure and HLA in healthy donors (dated by TCRdb to between 2016 and 2019). Regarding the complete study: In an earlier analysis of about 560 of the donors, approximately 300 Gb of sequence data and 117 million unique TCR beta sequences from about 180 million T cells were reported. An early release that covered 500 to 800 HLA-typed donors contained approximately 300 gigabases of sequencing data and about 93 million unique TCR sequences. The genetic ancestry cluster associated with self-reported Caucasian donors included over 65% of the 398 genotyped donors. The study aimed to test whether signatures of past pathogen exposure could be identified by cataloging public T cell receptors. The T cell repertoires of roughly 660 subjects were profiled by immunosequencing and related to cytomegalovirus serostatus. Besides the first cohort of more than 650 subjects, a separate validation cohort made up of 120 or so different subjects was used. To predict cytomegalovirus infection status, the study brought together high-throughput TCR immunosequencing, statistical association of individual TCRs with disease status, and machine learning. A later analysis re-examined previously published TCR beta repertoires from about 700 donors and added high-resolution HLA genotyping to investigate patterns of TCR occurrence. In the later analysis, no new phenotypic data were used to find candidate immune exposures; instead, reliance was placed on TCR beta sequences and their occurrence across donors. To decide whether each TCR beta V gene segment behaved as functional or pseudogenic, an earlier analysis of nearly 600 of the donors relied on high-throughput TCR beta sequencing. Donor age, sex, ethnicity and CMV serostatus were compiled together with the repertoire data. A later genetic analysis took genome-wide SNP genotypes for about 60% of the roughly 670 donors and used that subset as a discovery cohort. All discovery cohort repertoires had been generated on a single sequencing platform. HLA typing included class I and class II loci at four-digit resolution. The number of typed donors differed by locus: roughly 629-630 for A, B, C, DRB1 and DQB1; 522 for DQA1; over 600 for DPA1; and some 470 for DPB1. About five DR-DQ haplotypes were treated as single units for association and clustering because of strong linkage in the cohort. Among several hundred genotyped donors of the cohort, an average of around 250,000 unique TCR beta nucleotide sequences was sequenced per donor, of which about 18% were non-productive.

Study-level results and caveats: Because HLA typing was missing for some donors at each locus, association tests included only the typed subset. Broadly in line with IMGT annotations, most TCR beta V segments showed up in productive rearrangements about 87% or about 30% of the time in an earlier analysis of 450 to 750 of the donors. Some IMGT-functional V segments, including TRBV6-2 and TRBV6-3, could not be distinguished by the 87-base-pair reads and were therefore excluded. In this cohort, only TCR beta chains were sequenced, and detectable features were limited by the absence of alpha or paired-chain data. The authors suggested that the approach could potentially be generalized to other disease states and immunological phenotypes. Roughly uniform sequencing depth across donors was assumed in presence/absence analyses, although this assumption may not hold. Immune exposure information for the cohort was limited to CMV serostatus. A later analysis found that TCR association rates varied across HLA loci, with DRB1 alleles showing the most associated TCRs and HLA-C alleles the fewest. A cluster of highly shared sequence variants was judged likely to represent a technical artifact of the sequencing pipeline. An association between a missense DCLRE1C variant and V-gene and J-gene trimming of TCR beta chains was found in a later genetic analysis and replicated in an independent cohort. According to a later analysis, most CMV-associated TCR beta chains appeared to be HLA-restricted, and the HLA associations seemed to be driven largely by CMV exposure. According to a later genetic analysis, donors in an Asian-associated ancestry cluster had fewer N-insertions in productive TCRs than the approximately 710-donor mean. The study listed 150 to 200 TCR beta chains as associated with cytomegalovirus. According to a later analysis, parvovirus B19, influenza, CMV and Epstein-Barr virus appeared linked to several top co-occurrence clusters. A further reported finding was that TCR beta sequences accurately predicted the HLA-A and HLA-B alleles for most subjects in the first cohort. Three of the identified cytomegalovirus-associated TCR beta chains were confirmed in vitro to be specific for cytomegalovirus antigens. A later analysis associated approximately 17,000 TCR beta sequences with specific HLA alleles at a false discovery rate of 0.05. Linkage disequilibrium might explain the correlated functional status among segregating V segments, but an unknown experimental factor could not be excluded. When HLA alleles, especially DR and DQ, strongly co-occurred, attributing TCR associations to individual alleles was difficult. Most TCR sequences were seen in very few donors, while some public TCRs were found in many individuals. Because counts were too low, roughly 17 rarely observed V segments, including chromosome 9 orphons, were left out of the earlier analysis of approximately 500 of the donors. A later analysis found that HLA-associated TCR beta chains were more clonally expanded and had lower generation probabilities than equally common non-associated chains. The classifier was reported to diagnose cytomegalovirus status with high specificity and sensitivity in both the original cohort and the validation cohort.

Library generation was performed with the immunoSEQ multiplex PCR assay. A mixture of 60 forward primers for TCR Vbeta segments and 13 reverse primers for TCR Jbeta segments was used in the multiplex PCR. A multiplex PCR assay on genomic DNA amplified the CDR3 region of rearranged TCR beta genes. Amplified TCR beta libraries were sequenced as 87-base-pair reads on the Illumina HiSeq System. Concerning the study's data processing: Across the 700 or so repertoires, a later analysis counted 78 million or so unique TCR beta chains, around 11 million of which were shared by at least two donors. Raw reads were error-corrected and collapsed into unique sequences with a nearest-neighbor algorithm that merged closely related sequences to remove PCR and sequencing errors. V, D and J gene segments were assigned by aligning CDR3 sequences to IMGT reference sequences. For a sequence to be retained, a match of at least six nucleotides to both a V gene segment and a J gene segment was required. Rearrangements were called productive when the CDR3 lacked stop codons and stayed in frame with V and J; all others were non-productive. CDR3 was defined by IMGT convention, running from the second conserved V-encoded cysteine to the conserved J-encoded phenylalanine. The earlier analysis of some 540 of the donors excluded any sequence lacking an unambiguous match to a single V gene segment. An earlier analysis of several hundred of the donors called V segments functional above 56.7% productive rearrangements and segregating when the between-donor standard deviation exceeded 5%. To diagnose cytomegalovirus status from the catalog of TCR beta chain sequences, a statistical classification framework was built. In a later analysis, TCR nucleotide sequences were compared against IMGT/GENE-DB human TR gene sequences so that V and J genes could be assigned. A later analysis assigned CDR3 sequences and most-parsimonious VDJ recombination scenarios with the TCRdist pipeline. In a later analysis, every TCR beta chain was defined by the combination of its CDR3 amino acid sequence and its V-gene family, and reads without a unique V-gene family were dropped. As a way to deal with suspected cross-contamination and a sequencing artifact, a later analysis dropped under 600 nucleotide sequences that were highly shared and had low generation probability. A later analysis calculated a clonal expansion index for each public chain from normalized within-repertoire ranks of inferred template counts. In a later analysis, generation probabilities were computed with a VDJ recombination model fitted to out-of-frame rearrangements, and the resulting probabilities were checked against IGoR. In a later analysis, TCR-TCR, TCR-HLA and TCR-CMV co-occurrence was scored with hypergeometric tests, and a repertoire-size bias correction was applied to TCR pairs. In a later analysis, false discovery rates were estimated by permuting HLA or CMV assignments 20 times. In a later analysis, co-occurring TCRs were grouped with DBSCAN, and TCRdist sequence similarity was added when clustering was performed within HLA-allele-positive subsets. Repertoires with fewer than 30,000 or more than 120,000 public chains were left out of co-occurrence clustering, as were about 5 repertoires with anomalous nucleotide sharing. TCRdb's version of the immuneACCESS table is confined to in-frame rearrangements and falls short of the full clone set. An unresolved V gene accounts for under half of the shortfall where checked; the remainder is of unknown origin. The DNA gave D and trimming, while V, J and clone size come from that table. The sample table lists some 130,000 clones, 75% to 85% of them with a count of one. The top ten constitute 2.5% to 3.5% of the sample.

This clone was seen a few times. The specificity of this receptor is unknown. Base qualities are not at hand, and no much larger clone is one base apart. The sample carries other DNA sequences with the same CDR3. The cohort was made up of approximately 670 healthy bone marrow donors. All cohort members were sampled while nominally healthy, although unrecorded immune exposures were likely present. The donor was CMV seronegative and was included in the group of 352 seronegative cohort members. Every donor gave a peripheral blood sample, and the peripheral blood mononuclear cells from that sample were used for TCR beta sequencing. Genomic DNA extraction from the blood cell samples was performed with the Qiagen DNeasy Blood Extraction Kit. V lost 1 base and J lost 4 bases, and the count of bases not matched to a germline gene is 6. CDR3 length: 15 amino acids, cysteine to phenylalanine. Only CDR3 DNA is held: 45 bases, read in frame from base 1. Via the germline V gene (reference sequence), CDR1 is SGHNT and CDR2 YYREEE.

The TCR sequence derives from a female donor in good health and CMV-seronegative. Rearrangement joined TRBV5-4 to TRBJ1-2; TRBD1 lines up with 8 middle nucleotides. Sequenced input: PBMCs. This receptor carries the CDR3 CASSLRTGLGYGYTF. The nucleotide sequence reads TGTGCCAGCAGCTTGCGGACAGGGCTGGGCTATGGCTACACCTTC.